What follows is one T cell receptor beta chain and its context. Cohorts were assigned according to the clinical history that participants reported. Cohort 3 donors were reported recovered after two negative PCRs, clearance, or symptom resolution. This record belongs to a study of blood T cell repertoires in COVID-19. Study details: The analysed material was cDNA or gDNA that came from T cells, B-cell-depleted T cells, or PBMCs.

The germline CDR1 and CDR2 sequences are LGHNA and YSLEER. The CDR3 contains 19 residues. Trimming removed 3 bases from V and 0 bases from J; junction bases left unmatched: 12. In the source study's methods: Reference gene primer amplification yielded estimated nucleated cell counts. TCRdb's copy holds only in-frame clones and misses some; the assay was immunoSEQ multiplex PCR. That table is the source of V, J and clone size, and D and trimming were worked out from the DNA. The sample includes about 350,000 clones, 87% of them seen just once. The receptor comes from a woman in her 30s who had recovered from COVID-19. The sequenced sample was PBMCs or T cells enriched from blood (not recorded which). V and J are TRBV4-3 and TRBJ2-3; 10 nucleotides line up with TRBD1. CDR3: CASSQLTGQGSYSTDTQYF. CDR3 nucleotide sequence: TGCGCCAGCAGCCAGCTCACGGGACAGGGGTCCTATAGCACAGATACGCAGTATTTT.